This T cell receptor (beta chain) derives from a study of cytomegalovirus exposure and HLA in healthy donors. As for the study in general: Tens of millions of unique TCRs, all from HLA-typed donors, were included in an early release of the data.

Worth noting for this clone: No antigen is known for it.

Primers: 60 Vbeta forward and 13 Jbeta reverse. The assay was immunoSEQ multiplex PCR, and TCRdb's table has in-frame clones only and misses some. The sample gives approximately 190,000 clones, about nine tenths of which show up once; around 1% is in the top ten. Germline assignment: CDR1 MGHDK and CDR2 SYGVNS. The length of the CDR3 is 13 residues. J lost 2 bases, V lost 8 bases, and 1 base had no gene match. General study results and limits: Later analysis showed most CMV-associated TCR beta chains appearing HLA-restricted. Being indistinguishable, some V segments were excluded, TRBV6-2 and TRBV6-3 among them.

The sequence was obtained from a boy between 2 and 10 years old in good health and CMV-seronegative. V and J are TRBV25-1 and TRBJ1-3, with 9 bases matching TRBD1. The sequenced material came from PBMCs. DNA for the CDR3: TGTGCCAGCCGACAGGGGGCTGGAAACACCATATATTTT. Protein product: CASRQGAGNTIYF.